Described below is a single TCR beta chain sequence and its context. This entry comes from a study of blood T cell repertoires in COVID-19. Background on the study: Samples came from the United States, Italy and Spain, spanning acute and convalescent COVID-19. PBMCs, B-cell-depleted T cells, or T cells provided the cDNA or gDNA that made up the material.

Here immunoSEQ multiplex PCR was the method, and the copy in TCRdb shows in-frame clones only, minus some. The sample has 25,000 to 35,000 clones; around 80% are singletons. This CDR3 is built from 14 residues. Trimming took off 8 bases at V and 7 bases at J, with 18 bases between the two ends. Germline CDR1 and CDR2: LNHDA and SQIVND (reference sequence). This receptor was identified in an elderly woman with acute or convalescent COVID-19. The source material was peripheral blood. V usage is TRBV19 and J usage is TRBJ2-1; no clear D. Here the CDR3 reads CASSGLSARNEQFF. CDR3 nucleotide sequence: TGTGCCAGTTCCGGGTTATCCGCTAGAAATGAGCAGTTCTTC.